This T cell receptor (beta chain) was captured in a study of human T cells and chemical hapten exposure. The overall study: Chiefly female patients presented with alopecia areata, totalis or universalis.

Ten or more counts support this clonotype. Its antigen remains unidentified. The CDR3 has 14 residues. Trimming removed 5 bases at V and 5 bases at J, with 10 bases between. In germline, CDR1 is SGHVS, CDR2 FNYEAQ. Study outcomes and limitations: TCRs above 1 in 1000 frequency stayed constant with DPC sensitization. Large CDR3 similarity clusters arose significantly more often from expanded TCRs than from controls.

One entry per CDR3 protein, called by TCRdb with MiXCR from the RACE reads. The sample holds some 400,000 distinct CDR3 sequences, 4.8% seen once. Sample time point: patch test 1, 2 weeks after DPC sensitization. Documented treatment: therapeutic diphenylcyclopropenone sensitization with weekly scalp DPC. This sequence was found in a woman in her forties or fifties with alopecia areata. Some clones in this sample may be carry-over from other donors' samples. V gene TRBV7-6 combines with J gene TRBJ1-6, with a possible D match to TRBD1 (6 bases). The material sequenced was whole blood, taken in connection with sensitization to the hapten diphenylcyclopropenone (DPC). CDR3 bases: TGTGCCAGCAGCCTCGGGGGGCATAATTCACCCCTCCACTTT. Encoded protein: CASSLGGHNSPLHF. The full variable domain, its missing parts supplied by reference TRBV7-6 and TRBJ1-6, is GAGVSQSPRYKVTKRGQDVALRCDPISGHVSLYWYRQALGQGPEFLTYFNYEAQQDKSGLPNDRFSAERPEGSISTLTIQRTEQRDSAMYRCASSLGGHNSPLHFGNGTRLTVT.